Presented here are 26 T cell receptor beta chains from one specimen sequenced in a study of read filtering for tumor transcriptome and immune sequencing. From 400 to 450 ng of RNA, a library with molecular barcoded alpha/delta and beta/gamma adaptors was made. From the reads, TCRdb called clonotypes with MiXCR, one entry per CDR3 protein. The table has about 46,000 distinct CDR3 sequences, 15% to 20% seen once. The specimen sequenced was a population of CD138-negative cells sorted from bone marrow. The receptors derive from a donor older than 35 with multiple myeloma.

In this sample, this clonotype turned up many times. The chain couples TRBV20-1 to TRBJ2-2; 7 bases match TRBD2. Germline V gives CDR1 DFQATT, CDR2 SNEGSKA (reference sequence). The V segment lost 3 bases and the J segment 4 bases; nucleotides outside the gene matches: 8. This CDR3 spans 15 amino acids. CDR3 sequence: CSASRGAGPTGELFF. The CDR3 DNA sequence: TGCAGTGCTAGTAGGGGAGCGGGACCCACCGGGGAGCTGTTTTTT.

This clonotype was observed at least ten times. CDR3 DNA sequence: TGTGCCAGCAGCCAAGACTTGGCAGATACGCAGTATTTT. Protein sequence: CASSQDLADTQYF. J is TRBJ2-3 and V is TRBV3-1; D remains unclear. Germline V gene sequence: CDR1 LGHDT, CDR2 YNNKEL (reference sequence). The V end lost 0 bases, the J end lost 4 bases, and 5 bases lay between the germline ends. This CDR3 spans 13 amino acids.

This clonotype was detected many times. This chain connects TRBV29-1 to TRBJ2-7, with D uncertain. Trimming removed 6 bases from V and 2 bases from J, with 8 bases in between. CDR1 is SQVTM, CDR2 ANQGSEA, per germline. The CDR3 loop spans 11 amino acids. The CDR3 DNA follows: TGCAGCGTCACAGCCGCCTACGAGCAGTACTTC. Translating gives CSVTAAYEQYF.

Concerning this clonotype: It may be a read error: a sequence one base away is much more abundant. This chain's CDR3 is CAGSLQGSGEQYF. The CDR3, as DNA: TGTGCCGGCAGTTTACAGGGCTCGGGCGAGCAGTACTTC. This rearrangement joins TRBV27 to TRBJ2-7, with D possibly TRBD1 on 6 matching bases. CDR1 and CDR2 from the germline V gene are MNHEY and SMNVEV (reference sequence). The CDR3 is 13 amino acids.

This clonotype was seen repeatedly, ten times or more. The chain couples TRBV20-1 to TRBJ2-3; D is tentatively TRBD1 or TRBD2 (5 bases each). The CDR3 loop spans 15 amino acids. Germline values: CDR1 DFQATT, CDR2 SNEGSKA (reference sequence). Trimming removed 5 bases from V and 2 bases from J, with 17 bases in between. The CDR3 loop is CSASTGTANTDTQYF. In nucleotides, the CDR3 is TGCAGTGCTTCGACCGGGACGGCGAACACAGATACGCAGTATTTT.

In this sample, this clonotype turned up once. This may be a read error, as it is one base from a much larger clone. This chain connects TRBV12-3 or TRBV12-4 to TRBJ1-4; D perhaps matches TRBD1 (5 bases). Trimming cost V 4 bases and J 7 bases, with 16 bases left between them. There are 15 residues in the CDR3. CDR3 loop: CASSSTTVGGEKLFF. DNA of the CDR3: TGTGCCAGCAGTTCTACGACAGTGGGAGGTGAAAAACTGTTTTTT.

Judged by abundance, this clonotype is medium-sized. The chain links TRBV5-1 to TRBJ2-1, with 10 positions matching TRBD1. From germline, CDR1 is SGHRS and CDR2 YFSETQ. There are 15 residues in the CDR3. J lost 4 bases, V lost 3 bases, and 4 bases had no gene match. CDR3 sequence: CASSSGTGAYNEQFF. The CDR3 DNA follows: TGCGCCAGCAGCTCAGGGACAGGGGCTTACAATGAGCAGTTCTTC.

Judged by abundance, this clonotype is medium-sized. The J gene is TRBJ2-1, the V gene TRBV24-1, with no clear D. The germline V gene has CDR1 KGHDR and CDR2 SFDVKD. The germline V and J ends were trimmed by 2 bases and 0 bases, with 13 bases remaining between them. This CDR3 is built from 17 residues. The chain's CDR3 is CATSDSTLGSSYNEQFF. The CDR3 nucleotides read TGTGCCACCAGTGATTCCACGTTGGGAAGCTCCTACAATGAGCAGTTCTTC.

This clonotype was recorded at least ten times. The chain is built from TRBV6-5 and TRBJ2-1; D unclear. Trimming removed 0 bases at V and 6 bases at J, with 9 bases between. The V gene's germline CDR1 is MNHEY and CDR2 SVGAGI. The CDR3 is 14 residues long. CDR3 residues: CASSYSNGGNEQFF. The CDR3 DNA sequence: TGTGCCAGCAGTTACTCGAATGGCGGCAATGAGCAGTTCTTC.

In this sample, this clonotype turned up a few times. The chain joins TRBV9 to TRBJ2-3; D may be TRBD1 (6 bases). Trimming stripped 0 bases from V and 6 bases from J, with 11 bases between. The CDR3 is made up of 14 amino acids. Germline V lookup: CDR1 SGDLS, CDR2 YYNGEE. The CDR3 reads CASSVGLGADTQYF. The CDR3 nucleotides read TGTGCCAGCAGCGTAGGTCTGGGGGCGGATACGCAGTATTTT.

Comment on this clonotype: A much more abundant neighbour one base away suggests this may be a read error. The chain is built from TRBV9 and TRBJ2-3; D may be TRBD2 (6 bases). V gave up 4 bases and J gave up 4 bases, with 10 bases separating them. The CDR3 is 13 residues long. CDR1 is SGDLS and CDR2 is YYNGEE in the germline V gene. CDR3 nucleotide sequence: TGTGCCAGCAGCAGAGCTAGCGCAGATACGCAGTATTTT. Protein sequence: CASSRASADTQYF.

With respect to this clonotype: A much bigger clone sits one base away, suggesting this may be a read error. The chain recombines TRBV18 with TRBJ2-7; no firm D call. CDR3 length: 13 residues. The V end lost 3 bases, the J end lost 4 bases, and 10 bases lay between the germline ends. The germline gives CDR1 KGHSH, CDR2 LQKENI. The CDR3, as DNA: TGTGCCAGCTCACCGTACACCGTTTACGAGCAGTACTTC. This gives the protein CASSPYTVYEQYF.

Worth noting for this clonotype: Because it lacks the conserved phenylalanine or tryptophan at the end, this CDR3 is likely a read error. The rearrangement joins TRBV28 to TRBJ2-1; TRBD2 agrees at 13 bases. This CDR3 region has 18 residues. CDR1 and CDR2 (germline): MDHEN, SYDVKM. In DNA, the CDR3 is TGTGCCACCAGTTTAACGGTAACTAGCGGGAGGGCCAGAGATGAGCAGTTCCTC. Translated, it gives CATSLTVTSGRARDEQFL.

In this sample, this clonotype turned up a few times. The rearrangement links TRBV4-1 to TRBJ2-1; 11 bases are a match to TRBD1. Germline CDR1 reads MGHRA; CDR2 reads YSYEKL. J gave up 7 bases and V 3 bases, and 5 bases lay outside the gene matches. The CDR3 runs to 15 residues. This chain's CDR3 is CASSHSGTGGNEQFF. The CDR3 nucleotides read TGCGCCAGCAGCCACTCCGGGACAGGGGGGAATGAGCAGTTCTTC.

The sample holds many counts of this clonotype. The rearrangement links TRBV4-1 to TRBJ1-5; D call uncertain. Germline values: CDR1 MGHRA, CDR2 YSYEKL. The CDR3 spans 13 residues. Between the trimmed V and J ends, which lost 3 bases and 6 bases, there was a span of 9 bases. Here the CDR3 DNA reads TGCGCCAGCAGCCACGGGGTTGCTCAGCCCCAGCATTTT. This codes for CASSHGVAQPQHF.

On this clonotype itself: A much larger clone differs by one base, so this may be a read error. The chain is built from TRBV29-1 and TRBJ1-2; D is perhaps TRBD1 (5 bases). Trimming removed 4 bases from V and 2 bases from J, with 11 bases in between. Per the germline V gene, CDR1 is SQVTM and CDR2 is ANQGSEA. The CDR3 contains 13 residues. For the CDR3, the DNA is TGCAGCGTTGGAACGGGACCAAACTATGGCTACACCTTC. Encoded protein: CSVGTGPNYGYTF.

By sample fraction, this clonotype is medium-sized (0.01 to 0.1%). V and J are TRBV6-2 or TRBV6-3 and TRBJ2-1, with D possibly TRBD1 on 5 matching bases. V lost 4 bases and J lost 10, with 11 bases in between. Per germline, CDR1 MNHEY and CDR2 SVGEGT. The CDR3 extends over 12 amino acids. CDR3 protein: CASSFLTAEQFF. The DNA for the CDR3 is TGTGCCAGCAGTTTCCTGACAGCCGAGCAGTTCTTC.

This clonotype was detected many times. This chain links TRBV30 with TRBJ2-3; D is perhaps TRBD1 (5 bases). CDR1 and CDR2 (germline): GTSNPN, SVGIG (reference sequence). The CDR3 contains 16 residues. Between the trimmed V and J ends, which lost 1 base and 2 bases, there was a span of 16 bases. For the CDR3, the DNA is TGTGCCTGGAGTGGCATGGGGCGAAGGAACACAGATACGCAGTATTTT. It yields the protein CAWSGMGRRNTDTQYF.

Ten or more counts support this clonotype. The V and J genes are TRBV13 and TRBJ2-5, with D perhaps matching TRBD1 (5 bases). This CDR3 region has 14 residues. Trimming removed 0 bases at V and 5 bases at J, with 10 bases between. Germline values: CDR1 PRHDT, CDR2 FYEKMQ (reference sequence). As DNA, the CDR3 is TGTGCCAGCAGCTTAGGAGGGGTCGGGGAGACCCAGTACTTC. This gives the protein CASSLGGVGETQYF.

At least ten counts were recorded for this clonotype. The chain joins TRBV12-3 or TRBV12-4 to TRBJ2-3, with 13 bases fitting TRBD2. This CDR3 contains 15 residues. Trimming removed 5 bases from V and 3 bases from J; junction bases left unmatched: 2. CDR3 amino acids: CASSPGLAGTDTQYF. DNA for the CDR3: TGTGCCAGCAGTCCGGGACTAGCGGGAACAGATACGCAGTATTTT.

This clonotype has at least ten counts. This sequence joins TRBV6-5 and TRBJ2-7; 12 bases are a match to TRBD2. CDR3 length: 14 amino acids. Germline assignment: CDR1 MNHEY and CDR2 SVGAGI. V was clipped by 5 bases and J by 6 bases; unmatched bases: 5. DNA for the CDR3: TGTGCCAGCAGTACACGACTAGCGGGAGTCGAGCAGTACTTC. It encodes CASSTRLAGVEQYF.

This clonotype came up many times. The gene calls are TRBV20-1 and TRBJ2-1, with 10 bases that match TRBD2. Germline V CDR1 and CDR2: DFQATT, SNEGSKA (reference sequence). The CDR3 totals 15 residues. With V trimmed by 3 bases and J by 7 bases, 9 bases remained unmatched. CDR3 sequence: CSASDPSGSPNEQFF. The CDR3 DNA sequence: TGCAGTGCTAGTGACCCTAGCGGGAGCCCAAATGAGCAGTTCTTC.

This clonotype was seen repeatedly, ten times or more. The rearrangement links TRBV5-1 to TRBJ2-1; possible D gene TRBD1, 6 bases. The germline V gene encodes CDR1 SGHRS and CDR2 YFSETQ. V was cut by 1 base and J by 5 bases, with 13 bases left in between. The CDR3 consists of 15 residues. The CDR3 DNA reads TGCGCCAGCAGCTTGTTCCCAGGGGTGAACAATGAGCAGTTCTTC. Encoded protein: CASSLFPGVNNEQFF. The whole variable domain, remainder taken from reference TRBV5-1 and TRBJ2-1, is KAGVTQTPRYLIKTRGQQVTLSCSPISGHRSVSWYQQTPGQGLQFLFEYFSETQRNKGNFPGRFSGRQFSNSRSEMNVSTLELGDSALYLCASSLFPGVNNEQFFGPGTRLTVL.

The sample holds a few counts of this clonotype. As DNA, the CDR3 is TGTGCCAGCAGCCAAGGGTTAGCGTCGAACCAAGAGACCCAGTACTTC. It is translated as CASSQGLASNQETQYF. V usage is TRBV3-1 and J usage is TRBJ2-5, with a tentative D call TRBD2 (5 bases). Germline V gene data show CDR1 as LGHDT and CDR2 as YNNKEL (reference sequence). The CDR3 consists of 16 residues. Trimming pared 1 base from V and 0 bases from J, leaving 12 bases between.

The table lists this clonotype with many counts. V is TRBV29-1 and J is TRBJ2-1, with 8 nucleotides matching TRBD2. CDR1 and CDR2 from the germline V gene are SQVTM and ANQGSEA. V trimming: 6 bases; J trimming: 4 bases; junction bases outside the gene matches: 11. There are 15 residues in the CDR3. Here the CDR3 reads CSVASGTRVYNEQFF. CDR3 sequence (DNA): TGCAGCGTGGCTTCCGGGACTAGGGTTTACAATGAGCAGTTCTTC.

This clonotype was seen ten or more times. CDR3 sequence (DNA): TGTGCCAGCAGGGTAACGCCGGGGGGATCCCTAAGGAATGAGCAGTTCTTC. Amino acids: CASRVTPGGSLRNEQFF. The V call is TRBV28, the J call TRBJ2-1; TRBD2 matches at 7 bases. The trim removed 6 bases at V and 7 bases at J, leaving 18 bases unmatched. CDR3 length: 17 residues. The germline V gene encodes CDR1 MDHEN and CDR2 SYDVKM.